These 6 T cell receptor beta chains originate from one sample sequenced in a study of metastatic and nonmetastatic thyroid tumors. Through MiXCR, TCRdb re-clonotyped the PCR reads. Of some 6,900 clones detected, over 2.5% appear once; the ten largest clones hold over 15%. All patients were untreated before thyroid surgery. Sequencing was performed on tumor tissue. The receptor source for this set is a female donor with papillary thyroid cancer or a benign thyroid nodule (not recorded which). Some clones in this sample may be carry-over from other donors' samples.

This clone is deemed medium-sized. The same CDR3 also results from other DNA sequences found in this sample. The chain recombines TRBV11-2 with TRBJ1-3, with D possibly matching TRBD1 (6 bases). The CDR3 covers 16 residues. V dropped 6 bases and J dropped 1 base, with 16 bases sitting between them. CDR1 and CDR2 (germline): SGHAT, FQNNGV. CDR3 sequence: CASSFMSTGSGNTIYF. For the CDR3, the DNA is TGTGCCAGCAGTTTTATGTCTACAGGGTCTGGAAACACCATATATTTT. Drawing the rest from reference TRBV11-2 and TRBJ1-3, the complete variable domain is EAGVAQSPRYKIIEKRQSVAFWCNPISGHATLYWYQQILGQGPKLLIQFQNNGVVDDSQLPKDRFSAERLKGVDSTLKIQPAKLEDSAVYLCASSFMSTGSGNTIYFGEGSWLTVV.

Relative to its sample, this clone is medium-sized. The chain's CDR3 is CASSLVGTSGYNEQFF. For the CDR3, the DNA is TGTGCCAGCAGCTTAGTGGGGACTAGCGGATACAATGAGCAGTTCTTC. The rearrangement joins TRBV7-2 to TRBJ2-1, with TRBD2 matching 11 bases. The germline V gene encodes CDR1 SGHTA and CDR2 FQGNSA. This CDR3 has 16 residues. V gave up 1 base and J gave up 4 bases; unmatched junction bases: 3.

Ten or more counts support this clone. The chain employs TRBV7-2 and TRBJ1-5; D is uncertain. The CDR3 totals 13 residues. Trimming pared 1 base from V and 5 bases from J, leaving 6 bases between. Germline V gene data show CDR1 as SGHTA and CDR2 as FQGNSA. The CDR3 bases are TGTGCCAGCAGCTTAGTTGGGGATCAGCCCCAGCATTTT. Protein: CASSLVGDQPQHF.

By share, this clone ranks as medium-sized (0.01 to 0.1%). The chain joins TRBV12-3 or TRBV12-4 to TRBJ1-3; 9 positions match TRBD1. CDR3 size: 14 residues. The V gene end was trimmed by 6 bases and the J gene end by 6 bases; junction bases not matched to a gene: 6. This CDR3 is CASRIRDRENTIYF. The CDR3 DNA follows: TGTGCCAGCAGAATCCGGGACAGGGAAAACACCATATATTTT.

In this sample, this clone turned up many times. The chain is built from TRBV5-1 and TRBJ2-7; tentative D call: TRBD2 (5 bases). Per the germline V gene, CDR1 is SGHRS and CDR2 is YFSETQ. The CDR3 is made up of 13 amino acids. The ends were cut back, 5 bases at V and 5 bases at J, with 14 bases in the middle. In nucleotides, the CDR3 is TGCGCCAGCAGTCGGCAGGCGGGCGACGAGCAGTACTTC. It encodes CASSRQAGDEQYF. The entire variable domain, with the rest obtained from reference TRBV5-1 and TRBJ2-7, is as follows: KAGVTQTPRYLIKTRGQQVTLSCSPISGHRSVSWYQQTPGQGLQFLFEYFSETQRNKGNFPGRFSGRQFSNSRSEMNVSTLELGDSALYLCASSRQAGDEQYFGPGTRLTVT.

Sample share makes this clone medium-sized. Distinct nucleotide sequences in the sample also encode this CDR3. The chain links TRBV27 to TRBJ1-1, with D perhaps matching TRBD1 (5 bases). CDR1 and CDR2 (germline): MNHEY, SMNVEV (reference sequence). The CDR3 is 14 residues long. Trimming left V 6 bases short and J 1 base short, with 12 bases between. In DNA form, the CDR3 reads TGTGCCAGCAGCCGTCCGGGACGGAACACTGAAGCTTTCTTT. Translation gives CASSRPGRNTEAFF.